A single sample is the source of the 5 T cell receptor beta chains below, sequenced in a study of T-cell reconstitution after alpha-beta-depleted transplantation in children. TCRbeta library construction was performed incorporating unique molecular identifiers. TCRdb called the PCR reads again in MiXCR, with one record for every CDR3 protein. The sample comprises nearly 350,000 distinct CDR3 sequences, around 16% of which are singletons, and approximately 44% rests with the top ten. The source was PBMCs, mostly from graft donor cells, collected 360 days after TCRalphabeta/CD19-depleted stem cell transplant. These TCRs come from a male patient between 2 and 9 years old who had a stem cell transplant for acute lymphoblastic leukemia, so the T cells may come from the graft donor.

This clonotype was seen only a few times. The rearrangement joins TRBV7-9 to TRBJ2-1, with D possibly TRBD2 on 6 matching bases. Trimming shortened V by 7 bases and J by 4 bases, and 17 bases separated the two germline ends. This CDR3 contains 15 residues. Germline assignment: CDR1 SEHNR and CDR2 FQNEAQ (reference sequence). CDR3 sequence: CASIHGRVGYNEQFF. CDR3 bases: TGTGCCAGCATCCACGGGAGAGTTGGGTACAATGAGCAGTTCTTC.

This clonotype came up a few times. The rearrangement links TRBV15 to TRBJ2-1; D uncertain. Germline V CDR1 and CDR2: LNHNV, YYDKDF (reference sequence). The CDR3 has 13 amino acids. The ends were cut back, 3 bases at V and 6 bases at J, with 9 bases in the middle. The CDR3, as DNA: TGTGCCACCAGCAGGGCTACGGTCAATGAGCAGTTCTTC. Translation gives CATSRATVNEQFF.

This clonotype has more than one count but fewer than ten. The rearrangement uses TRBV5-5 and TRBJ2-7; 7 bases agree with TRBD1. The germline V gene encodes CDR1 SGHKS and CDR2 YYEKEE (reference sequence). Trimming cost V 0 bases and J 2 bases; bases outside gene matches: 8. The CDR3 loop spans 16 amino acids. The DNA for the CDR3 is TGTGCCAGCAGCTTGGGAGAGGGGGCGCTTGCCTACGAGCAGTACTTC. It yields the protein CASSLGEGALAYEQYF.

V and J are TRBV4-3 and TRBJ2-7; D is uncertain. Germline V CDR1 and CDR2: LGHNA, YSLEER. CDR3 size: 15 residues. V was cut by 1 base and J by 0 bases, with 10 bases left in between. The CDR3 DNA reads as TGCGCCAGCAGCCAAGGCCCCGGTAGCTCCTACGAGCAGTACTTC. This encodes CASSQGPGSSYEQYF.

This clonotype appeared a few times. The CDR3 DNA reads as TGCAGTGCTAGCCCGCCGGGACTAGCGGGTCTAGGAGGTCGCACAGATACGCAGTATTTT. Its protein is CSASPPGLAGLGGRTDTQYF. This chain uses TRBV20-1 with TRBJ2-3, with TRBD2 matching over 12 bases. The junction had 17 bases not matched to a gene; V was cut back by 3 bases and J by 1 base. The CDR3 extends over 20 amino acids. Per the germline V gene, CDR1 is DFQATT and CDR2 is SNEGSKA (reference sequence).